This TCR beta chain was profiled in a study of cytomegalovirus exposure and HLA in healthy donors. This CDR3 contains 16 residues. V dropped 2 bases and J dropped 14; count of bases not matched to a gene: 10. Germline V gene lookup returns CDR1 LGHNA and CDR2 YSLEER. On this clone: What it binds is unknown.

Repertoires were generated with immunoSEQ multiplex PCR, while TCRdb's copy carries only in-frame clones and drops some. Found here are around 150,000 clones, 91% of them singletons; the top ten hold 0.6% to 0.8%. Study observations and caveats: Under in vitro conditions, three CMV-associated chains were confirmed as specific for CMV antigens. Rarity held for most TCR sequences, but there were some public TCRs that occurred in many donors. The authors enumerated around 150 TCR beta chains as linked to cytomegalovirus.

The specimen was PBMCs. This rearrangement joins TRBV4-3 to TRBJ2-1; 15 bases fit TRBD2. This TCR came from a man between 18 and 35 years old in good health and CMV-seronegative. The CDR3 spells CASSQPWTSGRGGKFF. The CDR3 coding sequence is TGCGCCAGCAGCCAACCGTGGACTAGCGGGAGGGGAGGGAAGTTCTTC.